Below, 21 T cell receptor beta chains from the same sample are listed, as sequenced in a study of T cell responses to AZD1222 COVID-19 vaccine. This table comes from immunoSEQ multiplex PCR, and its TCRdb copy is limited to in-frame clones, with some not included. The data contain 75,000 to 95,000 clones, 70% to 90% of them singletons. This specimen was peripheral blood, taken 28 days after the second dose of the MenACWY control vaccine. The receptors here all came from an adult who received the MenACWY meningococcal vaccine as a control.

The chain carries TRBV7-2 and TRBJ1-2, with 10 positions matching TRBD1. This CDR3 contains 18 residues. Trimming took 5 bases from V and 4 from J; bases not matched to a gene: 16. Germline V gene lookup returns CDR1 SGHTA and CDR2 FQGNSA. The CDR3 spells CASSIDRTGGPLGYGYTF. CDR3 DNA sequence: TGTGCCAGCAGCATCGACCGGACAGGGGGTCCGCTCGGCTATGGCTACACCTTC.

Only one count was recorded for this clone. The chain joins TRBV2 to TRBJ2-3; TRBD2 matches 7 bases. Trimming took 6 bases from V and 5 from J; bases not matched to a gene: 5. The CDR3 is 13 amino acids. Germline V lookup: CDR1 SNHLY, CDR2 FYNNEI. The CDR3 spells CASSGRTGDTQYF. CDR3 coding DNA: TGTGCCAGCAGCGGGAGGACTGGAGATACGCAGTATTTT. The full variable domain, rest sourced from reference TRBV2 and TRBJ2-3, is EPEVTQTPSHQVTQMGQEVILRCVPISNHLYFYWYRQILGQKVEFLVSFYNNEISEKSEIFDDQFSVERPDGSNFTLKIRSTKLEDSAMYFCASSGRTGDTQYFGPGTRLTVL.

For the CDR3, the DNA is TGTGCCAGTAGTACTAGGACTAGCGGGGTTAACACCGGGGAGCTGTTTTTT. This sequence encodes CASSTRTSGVNTGELFF. This sequence joins TRBV19 and TRBJ2-2; TRBD2 matches at 12 bases. V was clipped by 4 bases and J by 2 bases; unmatched bases: 5. Germline V lookup: CDR1 LNHDA, CDR2 SQIVND (reference sequence). The CDR3 has 17 amino acids.

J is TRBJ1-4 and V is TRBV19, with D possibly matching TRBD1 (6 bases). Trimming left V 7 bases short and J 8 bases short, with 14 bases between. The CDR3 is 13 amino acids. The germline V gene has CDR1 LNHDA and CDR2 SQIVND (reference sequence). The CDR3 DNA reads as TGTGCCAGTAAGGTACAGGGCGGCGAAAAACTGTTTTTT. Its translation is CASKVQGGEKLFF.

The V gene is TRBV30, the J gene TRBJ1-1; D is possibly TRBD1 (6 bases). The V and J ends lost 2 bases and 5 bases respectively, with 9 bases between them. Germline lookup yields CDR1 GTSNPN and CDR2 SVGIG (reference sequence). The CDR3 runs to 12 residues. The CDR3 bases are TGTGCCTGGAGTCCAGGGGAAACTGAAGCTTTCTTT. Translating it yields CAWSPGETEAFF. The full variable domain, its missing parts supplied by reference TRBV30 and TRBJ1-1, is SQTIHQWPATLVQPVGSPLSLECTVEGTSNPNLYWYRQAAGRGLQLLFYSVGIGQISSEVPQNLSASRPQDRQFILSSKKLLLSDSGFYLCAWSPGETEAFFGQGTRLTVV.

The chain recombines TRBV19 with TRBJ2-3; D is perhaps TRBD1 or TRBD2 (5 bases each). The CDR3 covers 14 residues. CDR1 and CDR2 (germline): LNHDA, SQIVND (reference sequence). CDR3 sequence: CAVMRGDGTDTQYF. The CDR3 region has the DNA TGTGCAGTGATGCGAGGGGACGGCACAGATACGCAGTATTTT.

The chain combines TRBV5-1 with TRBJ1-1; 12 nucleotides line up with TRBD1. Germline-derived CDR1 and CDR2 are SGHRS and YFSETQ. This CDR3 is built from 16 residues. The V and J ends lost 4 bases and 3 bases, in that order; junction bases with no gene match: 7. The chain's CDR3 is CASSRGTGGADTEAFF. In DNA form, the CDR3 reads TGCGCCAGCAGCAGGGGGACAGGGGGCGCGGACACTGAAGCTTTCTTT.

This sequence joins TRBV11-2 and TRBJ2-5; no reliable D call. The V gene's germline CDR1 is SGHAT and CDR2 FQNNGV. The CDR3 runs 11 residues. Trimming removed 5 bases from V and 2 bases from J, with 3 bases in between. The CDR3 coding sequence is TGTGCCAGCAGCCTGCAAGAGACCCAGTACTTC. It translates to CASSLQETQYF. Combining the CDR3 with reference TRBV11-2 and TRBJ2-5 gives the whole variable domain EAGVAQSPRYKIIEKRQSVAFWCNPISGHATLYWYQQILGQGPKLLIQFQNNGVVDDSQLPKDRFSAERLKGVDSTLKIQPAKLEDSAVYLCASSLQETQYFGPGTRLLVL.

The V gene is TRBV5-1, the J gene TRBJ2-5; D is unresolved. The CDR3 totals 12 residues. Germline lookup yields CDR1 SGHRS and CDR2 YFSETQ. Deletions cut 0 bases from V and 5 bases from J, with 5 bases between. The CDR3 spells CASSLDGETQYF. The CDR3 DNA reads TGCGCCAGCAGCTTGGACGGCGAGACCCAGTACTTC.

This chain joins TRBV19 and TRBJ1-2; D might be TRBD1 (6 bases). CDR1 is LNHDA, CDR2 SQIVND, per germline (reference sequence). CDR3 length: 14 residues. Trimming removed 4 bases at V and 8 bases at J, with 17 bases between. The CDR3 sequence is CASSTNDRTAGYTF. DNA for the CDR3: TGTGCCAGTAGTACCAATGACAGGACAGCGGGCTACACCTTC.

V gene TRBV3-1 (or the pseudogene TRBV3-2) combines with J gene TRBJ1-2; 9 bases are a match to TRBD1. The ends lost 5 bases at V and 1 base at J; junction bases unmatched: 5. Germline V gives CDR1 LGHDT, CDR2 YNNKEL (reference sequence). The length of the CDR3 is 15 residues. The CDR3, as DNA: TGTGCCAGCAGCTCAAACAGGGGGCGTAACTATGGCTACACCTTC. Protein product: CASSSNRGRNYGYTF.

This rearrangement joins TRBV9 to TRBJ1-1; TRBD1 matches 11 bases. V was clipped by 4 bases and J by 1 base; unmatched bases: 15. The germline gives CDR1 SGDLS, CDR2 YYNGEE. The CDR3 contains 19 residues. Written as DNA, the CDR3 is TGTGCCAGCAGCAGGCGGACAGGGGGCGAATTGGGTCCGAACACTGAAGCTTTCTTT. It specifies CASSRRTGGELGPNTEAFF. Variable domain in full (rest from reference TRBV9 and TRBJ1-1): DSGVTQTPKHLITATGQRVTLRCSPRSGDLSVYWYQQSLDQGLQFLIQYYNGEERAKGNILERFSAQQFPDLHSELNLSSLELGDSALYFCASSRRTGGELGPNTEAFFGQGTRLTVV.

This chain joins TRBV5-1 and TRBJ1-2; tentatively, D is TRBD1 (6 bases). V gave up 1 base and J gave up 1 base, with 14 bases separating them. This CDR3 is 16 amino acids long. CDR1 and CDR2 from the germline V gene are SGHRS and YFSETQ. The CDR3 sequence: CASSLPRTAINYGYTF. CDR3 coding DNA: TGCGCCAGCAGCTTGCCCCGGACAGCGATTAACTATGGCTACACCTTC. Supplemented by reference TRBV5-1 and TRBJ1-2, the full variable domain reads KAGVTQTPRYLIKTRGQQVTLSCSPISGHRSVSWYQQTPGQGLQFLFEYFSETQRNKGNFPGRFSGRQFSNSRSEMNVSTLELGDSALYLCASSLPRTAINYGYTFGSGTRLTVV.

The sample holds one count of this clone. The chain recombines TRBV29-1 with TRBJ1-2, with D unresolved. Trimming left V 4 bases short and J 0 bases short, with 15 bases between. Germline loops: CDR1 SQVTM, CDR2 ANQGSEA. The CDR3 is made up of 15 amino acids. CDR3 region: CSVGEGRGANYGYTF. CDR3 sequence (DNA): TGCAGCGTTGGGGAAGGACGGGGAGCTAACTATGGCTACACCTTC.

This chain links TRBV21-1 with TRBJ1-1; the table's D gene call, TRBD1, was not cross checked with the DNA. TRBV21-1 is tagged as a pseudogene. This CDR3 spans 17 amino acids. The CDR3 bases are TGTGCCAGCAGTAACACAGGGGGCGCTTGGCAGAACACTGAAGCTTTCTTT. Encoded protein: CASSNTGGAWQNTEAFF.

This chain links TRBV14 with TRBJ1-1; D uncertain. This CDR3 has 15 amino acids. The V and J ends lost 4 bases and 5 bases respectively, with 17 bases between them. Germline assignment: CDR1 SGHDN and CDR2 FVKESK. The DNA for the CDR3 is TGTGCCAGCAGCCCAAGTTATAGGCCGGGAACTGAAGCTTTCTTT. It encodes CASSPSYRPGTEAFF.

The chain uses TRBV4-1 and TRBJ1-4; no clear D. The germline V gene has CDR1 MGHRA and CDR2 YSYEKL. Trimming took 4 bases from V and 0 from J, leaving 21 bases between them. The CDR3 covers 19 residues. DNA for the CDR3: TGCGCCAGCAGCCCTACCTCAGACACCTTCCTTGCAACTAATGAAAAACTGTTTTTT. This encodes CASSPTSDTFLATNEKLFF.

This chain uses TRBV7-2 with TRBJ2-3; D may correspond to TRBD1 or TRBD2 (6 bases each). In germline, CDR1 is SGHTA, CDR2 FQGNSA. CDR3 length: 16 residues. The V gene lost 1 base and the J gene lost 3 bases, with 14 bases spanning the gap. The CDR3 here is CASSLVGGPGTDTQYF. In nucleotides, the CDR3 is TGTGCCAGCAGCTTAGTTGGGGGGCCGGGGACAGATACGCAGTATTTT.

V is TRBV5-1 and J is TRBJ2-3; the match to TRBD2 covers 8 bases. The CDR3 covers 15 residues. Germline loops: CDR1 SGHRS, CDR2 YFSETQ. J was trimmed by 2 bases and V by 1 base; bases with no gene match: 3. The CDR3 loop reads CASSLSSGDTDTQYF. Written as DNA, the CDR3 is TGCGCCAGCAGCTTGAGTAGCGGGGACACAGATACGCAGTATTTT.

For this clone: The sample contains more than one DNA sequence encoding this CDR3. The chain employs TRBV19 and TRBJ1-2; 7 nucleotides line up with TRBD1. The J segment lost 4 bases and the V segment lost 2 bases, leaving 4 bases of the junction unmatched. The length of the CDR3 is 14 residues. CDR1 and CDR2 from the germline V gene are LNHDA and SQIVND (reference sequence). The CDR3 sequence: CASSITQGGYGYTF. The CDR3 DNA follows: TGTGCCAGTAGTATAACGCAGGGGGGCTATGGCTACACCTTC.

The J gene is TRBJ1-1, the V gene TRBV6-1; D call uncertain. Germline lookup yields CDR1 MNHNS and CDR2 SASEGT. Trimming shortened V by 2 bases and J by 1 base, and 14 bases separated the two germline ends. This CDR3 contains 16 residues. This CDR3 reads CASSESGGPGNTEAFF. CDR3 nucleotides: TGTGCCAGCAGTGAAAGTGGCGGGCCCGGGAACACTGAAGCTTTCTTT.